This paragraph covers one T cell receptor (beta chain) sequence. The sample is drawn from a study of T cell changes during pregnancy in multiple sclerosis. The table came from immunoSEQ multiplex PCR; TCRdb's copy has only in-frame clones and leaves some out. Seen here are tens of thousands of clones, about 90% observed once, and the top ten hold less than 1.5%. This CDR3 is 16 amino acids long. CDR1 MNHEY and CDR2 SMNVEV come from the germline V gene (reference sequence). The J segment lost 2 bases and the V segment lost 6 bases, leaving 11 bases of the junction unmatched. The clonotype originates from a female donor with multiple sclerosis, enrolled in a pregnancy study. The chain joins TRBV27 to TRBJ2-5; TRBD2 matches at 8 bases. The sequencing used CD4+ T cells from peripheral blood mononuclear cells, collected before pregnancy. The CDR3 sequence is CASSPWGAGAQETQYF. The CDR3 DNA reads as TGTGCCAGCAGCCCCTGGGGAGCGGGAGCGCAAGAGACCCAGTACTTC.